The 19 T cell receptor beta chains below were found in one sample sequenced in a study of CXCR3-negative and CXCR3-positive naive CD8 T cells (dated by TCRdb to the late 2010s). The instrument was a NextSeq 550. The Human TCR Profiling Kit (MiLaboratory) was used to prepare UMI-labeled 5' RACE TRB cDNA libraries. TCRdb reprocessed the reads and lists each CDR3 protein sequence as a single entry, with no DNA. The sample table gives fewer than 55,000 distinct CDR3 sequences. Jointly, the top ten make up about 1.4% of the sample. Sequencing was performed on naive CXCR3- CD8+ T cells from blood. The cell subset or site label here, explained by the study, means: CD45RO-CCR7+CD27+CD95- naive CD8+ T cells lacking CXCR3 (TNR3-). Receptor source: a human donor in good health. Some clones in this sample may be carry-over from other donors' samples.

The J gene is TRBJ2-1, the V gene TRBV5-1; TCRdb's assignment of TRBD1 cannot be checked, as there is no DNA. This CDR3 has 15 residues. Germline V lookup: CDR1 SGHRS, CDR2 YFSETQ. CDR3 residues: CASSLGQGARNEQFF.

This CDR3 reads CASSLSGSGANVLTF. The chain recombines TRBV27 with TRBJ2-6. The CDR3 spans 15 residues. Looked up from germline, CDR1 is MNHEY and CDR2 is SMNVEV (reference sequence). Complete variable domain (other parts from reference TRBV27 and TRBJ2-6): EAQVTQNPRYLITVTGKKLTVTCSQNMNHEYMSWYRQDPGLGLRQIYYSMNVEVTDKGDVPEGYKVSRKEKRNFPLILESPSPNQTSLYFCASSLSGSGANVLTFGAGSRLTVL.

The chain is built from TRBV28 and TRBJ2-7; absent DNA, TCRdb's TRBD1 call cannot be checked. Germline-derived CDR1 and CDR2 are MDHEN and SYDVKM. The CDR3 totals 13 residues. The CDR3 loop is CASSLGKATGLYF.

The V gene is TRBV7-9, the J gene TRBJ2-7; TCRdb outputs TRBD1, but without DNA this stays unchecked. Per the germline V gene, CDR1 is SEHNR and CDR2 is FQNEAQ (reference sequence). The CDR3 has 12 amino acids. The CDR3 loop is CASSHGGNEQYF.

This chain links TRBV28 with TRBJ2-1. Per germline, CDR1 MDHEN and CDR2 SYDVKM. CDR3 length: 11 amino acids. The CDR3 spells CASSLGSEQFF.

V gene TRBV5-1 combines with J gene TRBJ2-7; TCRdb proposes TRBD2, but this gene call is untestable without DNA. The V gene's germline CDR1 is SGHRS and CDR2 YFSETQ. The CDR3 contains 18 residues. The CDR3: CASSLAVAGDLSSYEQYF.

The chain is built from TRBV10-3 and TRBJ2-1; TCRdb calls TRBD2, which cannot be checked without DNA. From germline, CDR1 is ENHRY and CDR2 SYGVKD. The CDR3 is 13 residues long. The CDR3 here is CAISEREGNEQFF.

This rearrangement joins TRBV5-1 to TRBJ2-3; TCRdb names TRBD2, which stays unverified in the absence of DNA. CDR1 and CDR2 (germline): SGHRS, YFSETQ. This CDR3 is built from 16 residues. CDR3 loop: CASSLGLAGEADAQYF.

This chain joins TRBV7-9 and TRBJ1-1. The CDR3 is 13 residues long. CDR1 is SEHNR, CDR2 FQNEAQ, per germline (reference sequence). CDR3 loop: CASSFLLNTEAFF.

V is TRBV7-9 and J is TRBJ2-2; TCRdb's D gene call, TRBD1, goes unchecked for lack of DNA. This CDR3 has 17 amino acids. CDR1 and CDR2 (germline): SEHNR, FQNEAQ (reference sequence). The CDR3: CASSGRDRVFDTGELFF. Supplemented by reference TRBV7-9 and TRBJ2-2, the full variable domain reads DTGVSQNPRHKITKRGQNVTFRCDPISEHNRLYWYRQTLGQGPEFLTYFQNEAQLEKSRLLSDRFSAERPKGSFSTLEIQRTEQGDSAMYLCASSGRDRVFDTGELFFGEGSRLTVL.

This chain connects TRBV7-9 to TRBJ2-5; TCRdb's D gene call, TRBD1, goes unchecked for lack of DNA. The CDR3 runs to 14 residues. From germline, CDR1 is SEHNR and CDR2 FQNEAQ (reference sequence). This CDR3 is CASSLGQLQETQYF.

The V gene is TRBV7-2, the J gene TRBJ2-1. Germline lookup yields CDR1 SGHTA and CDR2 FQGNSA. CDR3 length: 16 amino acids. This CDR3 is CASSSVSGLGQNEQFF.

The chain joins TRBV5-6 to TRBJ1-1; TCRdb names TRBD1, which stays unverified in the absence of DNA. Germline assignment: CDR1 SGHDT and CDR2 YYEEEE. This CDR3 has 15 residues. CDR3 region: CASSSEGNPNTEAFF. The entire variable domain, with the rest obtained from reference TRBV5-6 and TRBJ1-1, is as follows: DAGVTQSPTHLIKTRGQQVTLRCSPKSGHDTVSWYQQALGQGPQFIFQYYEEEERQRGNFPDRFSGHQFPNYSSELNVNALLLGDSALYLCASSSEGNPNTEAFFGQGTRLTVV.

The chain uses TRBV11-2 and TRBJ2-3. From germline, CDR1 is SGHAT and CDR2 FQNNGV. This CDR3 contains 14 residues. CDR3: CASSLAPLGDTQYF.

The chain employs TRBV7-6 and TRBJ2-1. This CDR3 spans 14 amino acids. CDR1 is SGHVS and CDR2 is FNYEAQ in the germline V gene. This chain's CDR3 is CASSNAASANEQFF. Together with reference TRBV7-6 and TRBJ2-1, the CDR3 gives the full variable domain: GAGVSQSPRYKVTKRGQDVALRCDPISGHVSLYWYRQALGQGPEFLTYFNYEAQQDKSGLPNDRFSAERPEGSISTLTIQRTEQRDSAMYRCASSNAASANEQFFGPGTRLTVL.

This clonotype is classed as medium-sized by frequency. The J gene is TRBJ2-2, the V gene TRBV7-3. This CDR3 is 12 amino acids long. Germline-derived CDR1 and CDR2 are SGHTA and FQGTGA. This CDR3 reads CASSLNTGELFF.

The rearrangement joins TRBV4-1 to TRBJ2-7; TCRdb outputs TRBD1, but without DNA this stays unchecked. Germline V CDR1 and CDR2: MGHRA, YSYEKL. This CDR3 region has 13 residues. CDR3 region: CASSQRPGYEQYF.

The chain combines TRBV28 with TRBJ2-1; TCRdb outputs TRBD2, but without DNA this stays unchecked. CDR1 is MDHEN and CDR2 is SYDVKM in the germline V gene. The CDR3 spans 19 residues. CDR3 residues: CASSFPLAGGPRDDNEQFF. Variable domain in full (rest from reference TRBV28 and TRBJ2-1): DVKVTQSSRYLVKRTGEKVFLECVQDMDHENMFWYRQDPGLGLRLIYFSYDVKMKEKGDIPEGYSVSREKKERFSLILESASTNQTSMYLCASSFPLAGGPRDDNEQFFGPGTRLTVL.

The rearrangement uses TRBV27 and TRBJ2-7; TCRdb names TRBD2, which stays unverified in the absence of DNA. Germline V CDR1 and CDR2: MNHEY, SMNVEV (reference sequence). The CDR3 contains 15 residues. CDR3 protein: CASSFRLAGGYEQYF.